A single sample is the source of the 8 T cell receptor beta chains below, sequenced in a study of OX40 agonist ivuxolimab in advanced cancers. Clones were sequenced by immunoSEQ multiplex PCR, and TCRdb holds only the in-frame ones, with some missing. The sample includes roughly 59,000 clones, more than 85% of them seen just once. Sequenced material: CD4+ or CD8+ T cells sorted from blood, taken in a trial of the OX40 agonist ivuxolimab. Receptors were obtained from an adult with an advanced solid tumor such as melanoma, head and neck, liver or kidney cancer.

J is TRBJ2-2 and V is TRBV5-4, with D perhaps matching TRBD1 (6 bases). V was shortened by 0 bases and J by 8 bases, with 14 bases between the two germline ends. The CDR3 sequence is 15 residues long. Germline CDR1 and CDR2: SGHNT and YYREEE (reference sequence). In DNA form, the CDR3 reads TGTGCCAGCAGCTTGGATTCTGGGGGCGGTGGGGAGCTGTTTTTT. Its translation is CASSLDSGGGGELFF.

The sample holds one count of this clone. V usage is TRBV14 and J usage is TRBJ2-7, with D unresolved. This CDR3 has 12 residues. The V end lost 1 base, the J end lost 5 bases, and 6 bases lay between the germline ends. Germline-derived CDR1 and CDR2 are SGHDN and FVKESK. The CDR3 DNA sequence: TGTGCCAGCAGCCAAGGTCTCCACGAGCAGTACTTC. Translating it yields CASSQGLHEQYF.

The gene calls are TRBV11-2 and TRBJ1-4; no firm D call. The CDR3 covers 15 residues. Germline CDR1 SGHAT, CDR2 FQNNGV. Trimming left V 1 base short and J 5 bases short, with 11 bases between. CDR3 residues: CASSLGYGINEKLFF. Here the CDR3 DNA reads TGTGCCAGCAGCTTAGGGTATGGCATCAATGAAAAACTGTTTTTT.

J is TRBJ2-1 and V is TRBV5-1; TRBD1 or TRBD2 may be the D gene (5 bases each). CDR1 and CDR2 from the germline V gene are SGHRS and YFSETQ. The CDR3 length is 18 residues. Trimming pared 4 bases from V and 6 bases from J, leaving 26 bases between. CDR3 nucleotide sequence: TGCGCCAGCAGCAAAACCGAAATGGGACGATTAGTTGCCAATGAGCAGTTCTTC. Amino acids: CASSKTEMGRLVANEQFF. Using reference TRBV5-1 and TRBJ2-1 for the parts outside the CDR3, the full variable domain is KAGVTQTPRYLIKTRGQQVTLSCSPISGHRSVSWYQQTPGQGLQFLFEYFSETQRNKGNFPGRFSGRQFSNSRSEMNVSTLELGDSALYLCASSKTEMGRLVANEQFFGPGTRLTVL.

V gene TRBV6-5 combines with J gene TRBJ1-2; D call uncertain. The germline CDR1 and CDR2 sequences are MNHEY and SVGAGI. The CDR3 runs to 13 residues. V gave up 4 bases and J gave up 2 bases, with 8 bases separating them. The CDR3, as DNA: TGTGCCAGCAGTTGGGGTGGAAACTATGGCTACACCTTC. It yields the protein CASSWGGNYGYTF.

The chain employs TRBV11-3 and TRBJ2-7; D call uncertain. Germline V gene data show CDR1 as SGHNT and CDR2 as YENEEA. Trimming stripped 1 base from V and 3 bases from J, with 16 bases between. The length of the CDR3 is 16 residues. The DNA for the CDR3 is TGTGCCAGCAGCTTAGTCCAGGTTCTTGCCGTCTACGAGCAGTACTTC. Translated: CASSLVQVLAVYEQYF.

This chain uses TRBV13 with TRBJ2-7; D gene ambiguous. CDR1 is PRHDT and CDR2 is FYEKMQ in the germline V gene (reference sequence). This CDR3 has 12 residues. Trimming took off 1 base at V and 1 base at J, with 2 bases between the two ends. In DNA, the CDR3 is TGTGCCAGCAGCTTAGAGTCCTACGAGCAGTACTTC. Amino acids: CASSLESYEQYF. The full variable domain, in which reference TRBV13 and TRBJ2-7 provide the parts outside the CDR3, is AAGVIQSPRHLIKEKRETATLKCYPIPRHDTVYWYQQGPGQDPQFLISFYEKMQSDKGSIPDRFSAQQFSDYHSELNMSSLELGDSALYFCASSLESYEQYFGPGTRLTVT.

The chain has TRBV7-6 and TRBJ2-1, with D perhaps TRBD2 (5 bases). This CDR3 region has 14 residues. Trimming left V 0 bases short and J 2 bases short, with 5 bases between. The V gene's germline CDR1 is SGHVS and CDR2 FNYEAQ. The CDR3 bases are TGTGCCAGCAGCTTAGCCGGGGCCTACAATGAGCAGTTCTTC. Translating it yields CASSLAGAYNEQFF.